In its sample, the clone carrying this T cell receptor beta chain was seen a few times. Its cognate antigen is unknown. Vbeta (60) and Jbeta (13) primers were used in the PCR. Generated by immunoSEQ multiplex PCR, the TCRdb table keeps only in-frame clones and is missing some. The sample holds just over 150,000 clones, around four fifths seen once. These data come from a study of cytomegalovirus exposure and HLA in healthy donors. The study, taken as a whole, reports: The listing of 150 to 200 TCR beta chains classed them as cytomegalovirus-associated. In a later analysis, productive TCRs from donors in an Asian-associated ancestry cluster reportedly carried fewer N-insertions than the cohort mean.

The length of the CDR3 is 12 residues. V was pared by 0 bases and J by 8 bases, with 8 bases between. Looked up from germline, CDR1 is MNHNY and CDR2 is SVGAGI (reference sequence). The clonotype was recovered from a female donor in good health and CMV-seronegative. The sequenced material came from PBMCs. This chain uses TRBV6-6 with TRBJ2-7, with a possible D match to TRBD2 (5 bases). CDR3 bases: TGTGCCAGCAGTTACTCTCGGGAACAGCAGTACTTC. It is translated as CASSYSREQQYF.